These 11 T cell receptor beta chains were sequenced from one sample in a study of glioma-infiltrating T cells. Amplification of TCR alpha and beta CDR3 regions from RNA used iRepertoire nested multiplex PCR. TCRdb fed the multiplex PCR reads into MiXCR, producing one record per CDR3 protein. The sample lists around 190,000 distinct CDR3 sequences, over 40% occurring once. Sequencing used glioma tissue, nonneoplastic brain tissue, or PBMCs (not recorded which). These receptors originate from a human donor with low-grade glioma or glioblastoma, undergoing nonglioma brain surgery, or in good health (not recorded which).

This clonotype was recorded many times. V and J are TRBV27 and TRBJ1-5, with unresolved D. Germline CDR1 MNHEY, CDR2 SMNVEV (reference sequence). The CDR3 covers 14 residues. Trimming shortened V by 5 bases and J by 0 bases, and 8 bases separated the two germline ends. As DNA, the CDR3 is TGTGCCAGCAGTCCCCTGGATAGCAATCAGCCCCAGCATTTT. Its translation is CASSPLDSNQPQHF.

There are many counts of this clonotype. The CDR3 here is CASSSRTRGETQYF. The CDR3 DNA sequence: TGTGCCAGCAGCTCCAGGACTAGGGGAGAGACCCAGTACTTC. The chain carries TRBV7-2 and TRBJ2-5, with 7 bases aligning to TRBD2. V lost 4 bases, J lost 4 bases, and 6 bases stayed unmatched. CDR1 is SGHTA, CDR2 FQGNSA, per germline. The length of the CDR3 is 14 residues.

There are a few counts of this clonotype. This chain uses TRBV19 with TRBJ2-5; D not certain. Looked up from germline, CDR1 is LNHDA and CDR2 is SQIVND (reference sequence). This CDR3 comprises 14 residues. The V gene lost 7 bases and the J gene lost 5 bases, with 17 bases spanning the gap. The DNA for the CDR3 is TGTGCCAGTACCCCGGACCAGCGTAGCGAGACCCAGTACTTC. It encodes CASTPDQRSETQYF.

This clonotype was counted many times. The rearrangement joins TRBV15 to TRBJ1-3; tentatively, D is TRBD1 (6 bases). Trimming stripped 0 bases from V and 2 bases from J, with 14 bases between. Germline CDR1 is LNHNV and CDR2 is YYDKDF (reference sequence). This CDR3 is 17 amino acids long. The CDR3 DNA is TGTGCCACCAGCAGAGATCGGACAGATAGTACTGGAAACACCATATATTTT. It specifies CATSRDRTDSTGNTIYF.

This clonotype came up many times. The chain couples TRBV27 to TRBJ2-7; 8 bases align to TRBD2. Germline trimming cut 3 bases from V and 4 bases from J; bases unmatched to any gene: 5. Germline V gene lookup returns CDR1 MNHEY and CDR2 SMNVEV (reference sequence). The CDR3 covers 14 residues. Written as DNA, the CDR3 is TGTGCCAGCAGTTTGGCGGGAGGACTTTACGAGCAGTACTTC. As protein: CASSLAGGLYEQYF.

This chain connects TRBV20-1 to TRBJ1-1; a weak D match, TRBD1 (6 bases). CDR3 size: 12 residues. V was cut by 3 bases and J by 4 bases, with 9 bases left in between. Per the germline V gene, CDR1 is DFQATT and CDR2 is SNEGSKA (reference sequence). The CDR3 loop is CSASIGGTEAFF. The CDR3 DNA sequence: TGCAGTGCTAGTATAGGGGGCACTGAAGCTTTCTTT.

J is TRBJ2-3 and V is TRBV4-2, with D perhaps matching TRBD1 (8 bases). The CDR3 length is 16 residues. The V end lost 2 bases, the J end lost 4 bases, and 16 bases lay between the germline ends. Germline CDR1 is LGHNA and CDR2 is YNFKEQ. CDR3 DNA: TGTGCCAGCAGCCAACAAACAGGGGGGAGGGCAGATACGCAGTATTTT. Amino acid sequence: CASSQQTGGRADTQYF.

Details on this clonotype: A much larger clone is a single base away; this may be a read error. The chain recombines TRBV28 with TRBJ2-7; 10 bases align to TRBD1. V shed 6 bases and J 6 bases; nucleotides not matched to a gene: 5. This CDR3 is 13 amino acids long. Germline V gene data show CDR1 as MDHEN and CDR2 as SYDVKM. This CDR3 is CASRLDRGREQYF. The CDR3 coding sequence is TGTGCCAGCAGGCTCGACAGGGGGCGCGAGCAGTACTTC.

This clonotype was recorded a few times. The chain recombines TRBV19 with TRBJ2-1; D possibly uses TRBD1 or TRBD2 (5 bases each). Looked up from germline, CDR1 is LNHDA and CDR2 is SQIVND (reference sequence). The CDR3 covers 14 residues. Deletions cut 5 bases from V and 1 base from J, with 9 bases between. CDR3 protein: CASSRDGSYNEQFF. The CDR3 coding sequence is TGTGCCAGTAGTCGGGACGGGTCCTACAATGAGCAGTTCTTC.

Of note for this clonotype: This may come from a read error, since a much larger clone is one base off. The chain uses TRBV12-3 or TRBV12-4 and TRBJ2-7; TRBD1 is a possible D gene (5 bases). V was pared by 5 bases and J by 2 bases, with 7 bases between. This CDR3 contains 12 residues. The CDR3 nucleotides read TGTGCCAGCAGTCCGGACACCTACGAGCAGTACTTC. This encodes CASSPDTYEQYF.

For this clonotype: Given the absence of the conserved phenylalanine or tryptophan at the CDR3 end, a read error is likely. This chain links TRBV28 with TRBJ2-5; no clear D. V was pared by 3 bases and J by 2 bases, with 10 bases between. Germline V lookup: CDR1 MDHEN, CDR2 SYDVKM. The CDR3 is 14 residues long. The CDR3 DNA sequence: TGTGCCAGCAGTTTGGGCGGTCGACAAGAGACCCAGTACTTA. Residues: CASSLGGRQETQYL.